The rows below give T cell receptor beta chains drawn from one sample of a study of OX40 agonist ivuxolimab in advanced cancers. Sequenced by immunoSEQ multiplex PCR; TCRdb stores in-frame clones only, minus some. The sample holds some 75,000 clones, about 88% seen once. The sequenced sample was CD4+ or CD8+ T cells sorted from blood, obtained in a trial of the OX40 agonist ivuxolimab. Receptors originate from an adult with an advanced solid tumor such as melanoma, head and neck, liver or kidney cancer. CDR3s include the opening cysteine and the closing phenylalanine or tryptophan. D genes are given only for firm matches. Clone size is given for some rows only: seen once, a few or many times, or a class if the clone is expanded.

J,size,D,V,CDR3,DNA
TRBJ1-6,NA,NA,TRBV6-1,CASSEAGWAGPSPLHF,TGTGCCAGCAGTGAAGCGGGTTGGGCAGGCCCTTCACCCCTCCACTTT
TRBJ1-6,NA,NA,TRBV28,CASSFYWSLNSPLHF,TGTGCCAGCAGTTTTTACTGGAGTCTTAATTCACCCCTCCACTTT
TRBJ1-6,NA,NA,TRBV7-3,CASSSGDRSPLHF,NA
TRBJ2-1,NA,NA,TRBV5-1,CASSSHNTVNNEQFF,TGCGCCAGCAGCTCGCATAACACAGTTAACAATGAGCAGTTCTTC
TRBJ1-3,NA,TRBD1,TRBV9,CASSSRDRGSGNTIYF,TGTGCCAGCAGCTCCCGGGACAGGGGGTCTGGAAACACCATATATTTT
TRBJ1-2,NA,TRBD1,TRBV9,CASSPDPGQGGYGYTF,TGTGCCAGCAGCCCCGACCCCGGACAGGGGGGCTATGGCTACACCTTC
TRBJ2-5,NA,NA,TRBV7-6,CASRLGAGGGETQYF,TGTGCCAGCAGGCTAGGAGCGGGTGGAGGGGAGACCCAGTACTTC
TRBJ1-2,NA,NA,TRBV7-3,CASSFGTDYGYTF,TGTGCCAGCAGCTTCGGGACCGACTATGGCTACACCTTC
TRBJ2-5,NA,TRBD1,TRBV7-9,CASSWGQGDETQYF,TGTGCCAGCAGCTGGGGACAGGGGGACGAGACCCAGTACTTC
TRBJ1-5,few,NA,TRBV10-1,CASSDNSNQPQHF,TGCGCCAGCAGTGATAATAGCAATCAGCCCCAGCATTTT
TRBJ2-1,NA,NA,TRBV4-3,CASSQGRKSSYNEQFF,TGCGCCAGCAGCCAGGGACGGAAGAGCTCCTACAATGAGCAGTTCTTC